The 20 T cell receptor beta chains listed next were all sequenced from one sample in a study of T cell responses to AZD1222 COVID-19 vaccine. Clones were sequenced by immunoSEQ multiplex PCR, and TCRdb holds only the in-frame ones, with some missing. Seen here are 130,000 to 150,000 clones, 89% observed once, and the top ten hold roughly 1.7%. The sequencing here drew on peripheral blood, taken 28 days after the second AZD1222 dose. These receptors were collected from an adult who received the AZD1222 COVID-19 vaccine.

The chain is built from TRBV18 and TRBJ2-2; D is uncertain. There are 16 residues in the CDR3. Trimming removed 4 bases at V and 1 base at J, with 13 bases between. Germline V gene sequence: CDR1 KGHSH, CDR2 LQKENI. CDR3 sequence (DNA): TGTGCCAGCTCACGGGCGTATTACAAGAACACCGGGGAGCTGTTTTTT. Translated: CASSRAYYKNTGELFF.

The chain joins TRBV7-2 to TRBJ2-5; D gene uncertain. V lost 2 bases, J lost 0 bases, and 7 bases lay in between. CDR3 length: 14 residues. Germline V gene data show CDR1 as SGHTA and CDR2 as FQGNSA. CDR3 sequence (DNA): TGTGCCAGCAGCTTAAGTGCGTACCAAGAGACCCAGTACTTC. This sequence encodes CASSLSAYQETQYF.

The chain links TRBV11-2 to TRBJ1-2, with D maybe TRBD1 (5 bases). CDR1 is SGHAT and CDR2 is FQNNGV in the germline V gene. The CDR3 spans 14 residues. Trimming cost V 4 bases and J 4 bases, with 13 bases left between them. The CDR3 region is CASSYEGATYGYTF. The CDR3 region has the DNA TGTGCCAGCAGCTATGAAGGGGCCACCTATGGCTACACCTTC. Variable domain in full (rest from reference TRBV11-2 and TRBJ1-2): EAGVAQSPRYKIIEKRQSVAFWCNPISGHATLYWYQQILGQGPKLLIQFQNNGVVDDSQLPKDRFSAERLKGVDSTLKIQPAKLEDSAVYLCASSYEGATYGYTFGSGTRLTVV.

The J gene is TRBJ2-3, the V gene TRBV19; 7 nucleotides line up with TRBD2. The CDR3 sequence is 14 residues long. Germline V CDR1 and CDR2: LNHDA, SQIVND (reference sequence). After removal of 7 bases from V and 4 bases from J, the junction contained 8 bases not matched to a gene. CDR3: CASKGGSGADTQYF. The DNA of the CDR3 is TGTGCCAGTAAGGGCGGGAGTGGAGCAGATACGCAGTATTTT.

This sequence joins TRBV6-1 and TRBJ2-7; 12 positions agree with TRBD2. The junction had 5 bases not matched to a gene; V was cut back by 3 bases and J by 2 bases. The CDR3 covers 16 residues. Germline-derived CDR1 and CDR2 are MNHNS and SASEGT. CDR3 nucleotide sequence: TGTGCCAGCAGTGACCTAGCGGGAGGGTCCCCCTACGAGCAGTACTTC. It specifies CASSDLAGGSPYEQYF.

As concerns this clone: The same CDR3 also results from other DNA sequences found in this sample. The V call is TRBV5-1, the J call TRBJ2-7; 11 nucleotides agree with TRBD2. After removal of 3 bases from V and 3 bases from J, the junction contained 2 bases not matched to a gene. Germline V gene data show CDR1 as SGHRS and CDR2 as YFSETQ. CDR3 length: 14 residues. DNA for the CDR3: TGCGCCAGCAGCTCCGGGACTAGCGGCTACGAGCAGTACTTC. Residues: CASSSGTSGYEQYF.

This clone was seen more than once but under ten times. The chain uses TRBV19 and TRBJ2-7; TRBD1 might be the D (5 bases). The CDR3 extends over 14 amino acids. Trimming cost V 1 base and J 0 bases, with 7 bases left between them. Germline V lookup: CDR1 LNHDA, CDR2 SQIVND (reference sequence). CDR3 protein: CASSIADSSYEQYF. The CDR3 DNA is TGTGCCAGTAGTATAGCAGACAGCTCCTACGAGCAGTACTTC.

This chain joins TRBV7-8 and TRBJ2-7; TRBD2 might be the D (6 bases). The CDR3 runs 17 residues. In germline, CDR1 is SGHVS, CDR2 FQNEAQ. Trimming shortened V by 3 bases and J by 0 bases, and 18 bases separated the two germline ends. Here the CDR3 reads CASSFSQWRDPSYEQYF. In DNA form, the CDR3 reads TGTGCCAGCAGCTTCAGCCAGTGGCGGGATCCCTCCTACGAGCAGTACTTC.

This sequence joins TRBV5-6 and TRBJ1-6, with TRBD1 as a possible D gene (5 bases). V was clipped by 0 bases and J by 8 bases, with 9 bases between them. CDR3 length: 14 amino acids. CDR1 is SGHDT and CDR2 is YYEEEE in the germline V gene. The chain's CDR3 is CASSLVGGDSPLHF. DNA for the CDR3: TGTGCCAGCAGCTTGGTGGGGGGGGATTCACCCCTCCACTTT.

Only one count was recorded for this clone. This chain connects TRBV5-1 to TRBJ1-1; D is ambiguous. Germline CDR1 SGHRS, CDR2 YFSETQ. Between the trimmed V and J ends, which lost 0 bases and 3 bases, there was a span of 6 bases. This CDR3 contains 13 residues. In nucleotides, the CDR3 is TGCGCCAGCAGCTTGGCCGGGGACACTGAAGCTTTCTTT. The encoded protein is CASSLAGDTEAFF.

The chain joins TRBV18 to TRBJ1-3, with 7 positions matching TRBD1. In germline, CDR1 is KGHSH, CDR2 LQKENI. V trimming: 3 bases; J trimming: 1 base; junction bases outside the gene matches: 0. The CDR3 consists of 14 residues. The CDR3 DNA sequence: TGTGCCAGCTCACCGGACAGGTCTGGAAACACCATATATTTT. Translating it yields CASSPDRSGNTIYF.

This rearrangement joins TRBV19 to TRBJ1-3; D possibly corresponds to TRBD1 (6 bases). The CDR3 totals 15 residues. The germline V and J ends were trimmed by 4 bases and 0 bases, with 10 bases remaining between them. Germline values: CDR1 LNHDA, CDR2 SQIVND (reference sequence). DNA for the CDR3: TGTGCCAGTAGTAGGGGGGACACCTCTGGAAACACCATATATTTT. Amino acids: CASSRGDTSGNTIYF.

The V gene is TRBV10-3, the J gene TRBJ2-5; either TRBD1 or TRBD2 may fit D (5 bases each). The germline V and J ends were trimmed by 8 bases and 1 base, with 11 bases remaining between them. This CDR3 has 13 residues. In germline, CDR1 is ENHRY, CDR2 SYGVKD. The DNA of the CDR3 is TGTGCCATCCAGGGAGATACCCAAGAGACCCAGTACTTC. As protein: CAIQGDTQETQYF.

The count of this clone is one. The chain recombines TRBV18 with TRBJ2-3; D possibly uses TRBD1 or TRBD2 (5 bases each). CDR3 length equals 13 residues. The germline V gene has CDR1 KGHSH and CDR2 LQKENI. Deletions cut 6 bases from V and 3 bases from J, with 10 bases between. The CDR3 protein is CASSTGATDTQYF. In DNA form, the CDR3 reads TGTGCCAGCTCCACCGGGGCTACAGATACGCAGTATTTT.

This rearrangement joins TRBV3-1 (or the pseudogene TRBV3-2) to TRBJ1-2; the D gene is possibly TRBD1 (5 bases). This CDR3 spans 14 amino acids. V was shortened by 0 bases and J by 8 bases, with 13 bases between the two germline ends. The germline V gene has CDR1 LGHDT and CDR2 YNNKEL (reference sequence). The CDR3 DNA follows: TGTGCCAGCAGCCAAGATCCGACAGCTTCGGGCTACACCTTC. Translated, it gives CASSQDPTASGYTF.

The chain links TRBV7-3 to TRBJ1-1; TRBD1 agrees at 7 bases. The CDR3 has 13 residues. Trimming at V came to 4 bases and at J to 4 bases, leaving 3 bases not matched to a gene. The V gene's germline CDR1 is SGHTA and CDR2 FQGTGA. CDR3 nucleotide sequence: TGTGCCAGCAGCTCGAGACAGGGCACTGAAGCTTTCTTT. This sequence encodes CASSSRQGTEAFF.

The sample holds one count of this clone. The chain combines TRBV7-2 with TRBJ2-2, with D unresolved. The V gene's germline CDR1 is SGHTA and CDR2 FQGNSA. Trimming stripped 1 base from V and 7 bases from J, with 19 bases between. CDR3 length: 17 amino acids. The CDR3 DNA is TGTGCCAGCAGCTTAGTCCCTTACAGCCCCGGAAGCGGGGAGCTGTTTTTT. Protein: CASSLVPYSPGSGELFF.

The genes are TRBV7-7 and TRBJ2-5, with 11 nucleotides matching TRBD1. The CDR3 sequence is 16 residues long. Germline V gene sequence: CDR1 SSHAT, CDR2 FNYEAQ (reference sequence). Trimming removed 3 bases from V and 3 bases from J; junction bases left unmatched: 6. CDR3 protein: CASSLGSGQGEETQYF. CDR3 sequence (DNA): TGTGCCAGCAGCTTGGGGTCGGGACAGGGGGAAGAGACCCAGTACTTC.

The genes are TRBV6-1 and TRBJ2-7; unclear D gene. This CDR3 is 15 amino acids long. V lost 2 bases, J lost 0 bases, and 11 bases lay in between. Germline V gene data show CDR1 as MNHNS and CDR2 as SASEGT. The CDR3 is CASSESRRNSYEQYF. CDR3 DNA sequence: TGTGCCAGCAGTGAATCTAGACGGAACTCCTACGAGCAGTACTTC.

The genes are TRBV30 and TRBJ1-4; D is unclear. The CDR3 is made up of 12 amino acids. Germline assignment: CDR1 GTSNPN and CDR2 SVGIG (reference sequence). Trimming removed 1 base at V and 0 bases at J, with 0 bases between. The CDR3 coding sequence is TGTGCCTGGAGTGCAACTAATGAAAAACTGTTTTTT. This codes for CAWSATNEKLFF.